This T cell receptor beta chain was found in a study of shared clonotypes between healthy human individuals. Findings and caveats of the study: Naive subsets generally exceeded memory subsets in estimated richness.

TCRdb's table, derived via immunoSEQ multiplex PCR, lists solely in-frame clones and lacks some. The profile shows nearly 1 million clones, 76% of them singletons. Points on this clone: Antigen specificity is unknown.

The CDR3 spans 13 residues. Germline V gives CDR1 SGHDT, CDR2 YYEEEE. V was clipped by 0 bases and J by 4 bases, with 7 bases between them. Material: memory CD4+ T cells sorted from blood. Subset indicated: CD45RA-negative fraction. This chain connects TRBV5-6 to TRBJ2-5, with D perhaps matching TRBD1 (6 bases). This TCR derives from a man aged 18 to 30 in good health. The CDR3 loop is CASSLGGRETQYF. The CDR3 DNA reads TGTGCCAGCAGCTTGGGGGGGCGAGAGACCCAGTACTTC. The complete variable domain, with remaining parts taken from reference TRBV5-6 and TRBJ2-5, reads DAGVTQSPTHLIKTRGQQVTLRCSPKSGHDTVSWYQQALGQGPQFIFQYYEEEERQRGNFPDRFSGHQFPNYSSELNVNALLLGDSALYLCASSLGGRETQYFGPGTRLLVL.